This T cell receptor (beta chain) comes out of a study of blood T cell repertoires in COVID-19. CDR3 length: 14 residues. Trimming removed 6 bases from V and 4 bases from J; junction bases left unmatched: 7. The germline CDR1 and CDR2 sequences are SQVTM and ANQGSEA. The table lists this clone with a few counts. Profiled with immunoSEQ multiplex PCR; TCRdb holds only in-frame clones, not every one. Of 300,000 to 450,000 clones in the sample, approximately 90% were seen once. This sequence joins TRBV29-1 and TRBJ2-1, with 9 nucleotides matching TRBD2. The TCR originated in a woman under 30 who had recovered from COVID-19. Sequenced sample: PBMCs or T cells enriched from blood (not recorded which). The CDR3 DNA is TGCAGCGTGGTAGCGGGGGCCACATACAATGAGCAGTTCTTC. This sequence encodes CSVVAGATYNEQFF.